This is a list of T cell receptor beta chains from one sample in a study of cytomegalovirus exposure and HLA in healthy donors. Libraries were prepared by immunoSEQ multiplex PCR; TCRdb keeps only in-frame clonotypes and omits some of them. This table has under 350,000 clones, about 86% appearing once. Source material: PBMCs. The source is a woman between 18 and 29 years old in good health and CMV-seronegative. Both conserved end residues are part of each CDR3. The D gene is left open where the match is weak. Clone size is stated in some rows and not others, as once, few, many or a class when expanded.

d_call: TRBD1; v_call: TRBV29-1; j_call: TRBJ1-2; clone_size: NA; cdr3_nt: TGCAGCGCCCTCACACCCGACAGGGATCGGGTAGTAGCCTATGGCTACACCTTC; cdr3_aa: CSALTPDRDRVVAYGYTF
d_call: NA; v_call: TRBV7-3; j_call: TRBJ1-6; clone_size: few; cdr3_nt: TGTGCCAGCAGCGTCAACAGGAATTCACCCCTCCACTTT; cdr3_aa: CASSVNRNSPLHF
d_call: TRBD2; v_call: TRBV9; j_call: TRBJ2-3; clone_size: NA; cdr3_nt: TGTGCCAGCAGCGAGCGACTAGCTTACGCAGATACGCAGTATTTT; cdr3_aa: CASSERLAYADTQYF
d_call: NA; v_call: TRBV30; j_call: TRBJ1-5; clone_size: NA; cdr3_nt: TGTGCCTGGGGACATTTCAGCAATCAGCCCCAGCATTTT; cdr3_aa: CAWGHFSNQPQHF
d_call: NA; v_call: TRBV9; j_call: TRBJ2-7; clone_size: NA; cdr3_nt: TGTGCCAGCAGCGGCGGGATCCCCTACGAGCAGTACTTC; cdr3_aa: CASSGGIPYEQYF
d_call: NA; v_call: TRBV25-1; j_call: TRBJ2-2; clone_size: once; cdr3_nt: TGTGCCAGCAGTGAACTCGTTACAGGAGACACCGGGGAGCTGTTTTTT; cdr3_aa: CASSELVTGDTGELFF
d_call: TRBD1; v_call: TRBV6-4; j_call: TRBJ1-2; clone_size: once; cdr3_nt: TGTGCCAGCAGTGAAGGGACAGAGAACTATGGCTACACCTTC; cdr3_aa: CASSEGTENYGYTF
d_call: NA; v_call: TRBV2; j_call: TRBJ2-2; clone_size: NA; cdr3_nt: TGTGCCAGCAGTTTTTACCCGGGATTAGACACCGGGGAGCTGTTTTTT; cdr3_aa: CASSFYPGLDTGELFF
d_call: NA; v_call: TRBV6-5; j_call: TRBJ1-2; clone_size: NA; cdr3_nt: TGTGCCAGCAGTTACTCACCAGTCTCTTATGGCTACACCTTC; cdr3_aa: CASSYSPVSYGYTF
d_call: NA; v_call: TRBV30; j_call: TRBJ2-1; clone_size: NA; cdr3_nt: TGTGCCTGGAGTGCAGGGAGGTCCTACAATGAGCAGTTCTTC; cdr3_aa: CAWSAGRSYNEQFF
d_call: TRBD1; v_call: TRBV10-1; j_call: TRBJ1-2; clone_size: NA; cdr3_nt: TGCGCCAGCAGTGAGGACAGGGACTATGGCTACACCTTC; cdr3_aa: CASSEDRDYGYTF
d_call: TRBD1; v_call: TRBV5-6; j_call: TRBJ2-5; clone_size: once; cdr3_nt: TGTGCCAGCAGCCCAACGACAGGGGATAGAGAGACCCAGTACTTC; cdr3_aa: CASSPTTGDRETQYF
d_call: TRBD1; v_call: TRBV5-1; j_call: TRBJ2-7; clone_size: NA; cdr3_nt: TGCGCCAGCAGCTTGGGGACAGGGGAATCCTACGAGCAGTACTTC; cdr3_aa: CASSLGTGESYEQYF
d_call: NA; v_call: TRBV11-3; j_call: TRBJ1-1; clone_size: NA; cdr3_nt: TGTGCCAGCAGCTCCTCGGGAGTGAACACTGAAGCTTTCTTT; cdr3_aa: CASSSSGVNTEAFF
d_call: TRBD2; v_call: TRBV4-1; j_call: TRBJ2-7; clone_size: NA; cdr3_nt: TGCGCCAGCAGCCAGGGGACTAGCGGGAGTCCCTACGAGCAGTACTTC; cdr3_aa: CASSQGTSGSPYEQYF
d_call: NA; v_call: TRBV6-6; j_call: TRBJ1-2; clone_size: NA; cdr3_nt: TGTGCCAGCAGTTCAGGGTTAAACTATGGCTACACCTTC; cdr3_aa: CASSSGLNYGYTF
d_call: TRBD2; v_call: TRBV6-1; j_call: TRBJ2-1; clone_size: NA; cdr3_nt: TGTGCCAGCAGTGGGCGGGGGAATGAGCAGTTCTTC; cdr3_aa: CASSGRGNEQFF
d_call: NA; v_call: TRBV7-6; j_call: TRBJ1-2; clone_size: NA; cdr3_nt: TGTGCCAGCAGCCCGAGTGGCGGGGGCGGGTATGGCTACACCTTC; cdr3_aa: CASSPSGGGGYGYTF
d_call: NA; v_call: TRBV6-5; j_call: TRBJ1-5; clone_size: NA; cdr3_nt: TGTGCCTCACGCTTGGGGCAGGGAGGTCAGCCCCAGCATTTT; cdr3_aa: CASRLGQGGQPQHF
d_call: TRBD1; v_call: TRBV10-3; j_call: TRBJ1-2; clone_size: NA; cdr3_nt: TGTGCCATCACCTCGGGACAGGGCGACGGCTACACCTTC; cdr3_aa: CAITSGQGDGYTF
d_call: TRBD1; v_call: TRBV6-5; j_call: TRBJ2-2; clone_size: NA; cdr3_nt: TGTGCCAGCAGTTACCTCGACAGGGCGAACACCGGGGAGCTGTTTTTT; cdr3_aa: CASSYLDRANTGELFF
d_call: NA; v_call: TRBV5-1; j_call: TRBJ1-2; clone_size: few; cdr3_nt: TGCGCCAGCAGCTTCGGACAGTCGTCCTATGGCTACACCTTC; cdr3_aa: CASSFGQSSYGYTF
d_call: NA; v_call: TRBV7-9; j_call: TRBJ1-5; clone_size: NA; cdr3_nt: TGTGCCAGCAGGTTCGGCAATCAGCCCCAGCATTTT; cdr3_aa: CASRFGNQPQHF
d_call: TRBD2; v_call: TRBV7-6; j_call: TRBJ2-1; clone_size: NA; cdr3_nt: TGTGCCAGCAGCAAAGAGACTAGCGGACGCTCCTACAATGAGCAGTTCTTC; cdr3_aa: CASSKETSGRSYNEQFF
d_call: TRBD2; v_call: TRBV6-4; j_call: TRBJ2-2; clone_size: few; cdr3_nt: TGTGCCAGCAGTCCAGGGACTAGTTCCGGGGAGCTGTTTTTT; cdr3_aa: CASSPGTSSGELFF
d_call: TRBD2; v_call: TRBV7-6; j_call: TRBJ2-3; clone_size: NA; cdr3_nt: TGTGCCAGCAGCTTAGTCGCGGGGGGGACTAGCACAGATACGCAGTATTTT; cdr3_aa: CASSLVAGGTSTDTQYF
d_call: NA; v_call: TRBV5-1; j_call: TRBJ1-1; clone_size: NA; cdr3_nt: TGCGCCAGCAGCTGGGGGGGAAACACTGAAGCTTTCTTT; cdr3_aa: CASSWGGNTEAFF
d_call: TRBD2; v_call: TRBV29-1; j_call: TRBJ2-7; clone_size: NA; cdr3_nt: TGCAGCGCTGCCCCAGGGACTAGCCCATCCTACGAGCAGTACTTC; cdr3_aa: CSAAPGTSPSYEQYF
d_call: NA; v_call: TRBV5-6; j_call: TRBJ1-2; clone_size: NA; cdr3_nt: TGTGCCAGCAGCTGGGAGGGTAGCTATGGCTACACCTTC; cdr3_aa: CASSWEGSYGYTF
d_call: NA; v_call: TRBV11-2; j_call: TRBJ2-2; clone_size: few; cdr3_nt: TGTGCCAGCAGCTTCATGGCAGGGGGGACCGGGGAGCTGTTTTTT; cdr3_aa: CASSFMAGGTGELFF
d_call: NA; v_call: TRBV27; j_call: TRBJ1-1; clone_size: once; cdr3_nt: TGTGCCAGCAGTTTGTGGTTCTGGGGGGGGGCGGGCACTGAAGCTTTCTTT; cdr3_aa: CASSLWFWGGAGTEAFF
d_call: TRBD1; v_call: TRBV7-2; j_call: TRBJ1-6; clone_size: NA; cdr3_nt: TGTGCCAGCAGCCCGGGGACAGGGGGGGATTCACCCCTCCACTTT; cdr3_aa: CASSPGTGGDSPLHF
d_call: NA; v_call: TRBV10-3; j_call: TRBJ1-2; clone_size: NA; cdr3_nt: TGTGCCATCAGTGGACACGTCAACTATGGCTACACCTTC; cdr3_aa: CAISGHVNYGYTF
d_call: TRBD2; v_call: TRBV7-2; j_call: TRBJ2-1; clone_size: NA; cdr3_nt: TGTGCCAGCAGCCTAGCGGGAGGACACTACAATGAGCAGTTCTTC; cdr3_aa: CASSLAGGHYNEQFF
d_call: TRBD2; v_call: TRBV7-9; j_call: TRBJ2-7; clone_size: NA; cdr3_nt: TGTGCCAGCAGTCCTAGCGGGAGTCAGGACGAGCAGTACTTC; cdr3_aa: CASSPSGSQDEQYF
d_call: TRBD1; v_call: TRBV11-2; j_call: TRBJ1-2; clone_size: NA; cdr3_nt: TGTGCCAGCAGCCCCGGACAGGGGGCCAGTGGCTACACCTTC; cdr3_aa: CASSPGQGASGYTF
d_call: NA; v_call: TRBV11-3; j_call: TRBJ1-1; clone_size: NA; cdr3_nt: TGTGCCAGCAGCTCTTACGGCACTGAAGCTTTCTTT; cdr3_aa: CASSSYGTEAFF